This T cell receptor (beta chain) was captured in a study of naive and memory T cell subsets. A remark on this clonotype: At one end, the junction sequence differs from germline, possibly due to a read error.

The CDR3 is 17 amino acids. The V gene's germline CDR1 is SGHTA and CDR2 FQGNSA. Two oligonucleotides, mixed equimolar, formed the beta constant-region primer covering TRBC1 and TRBC2. TCRdb re-called the UMI-ligation and nested PCR reads through MiXCR, storing one row per CDR3 protein. The sample yields about 150,000 distinct CDR3 sequences, 17% seen once. Sequenced: naive CD4+ T cells from blood. The clonotype originates from a human donor in good health. The chain is built from TRBV7-2 and TRBJ2-7, with D possibly TRBD2 on 6 matching bases. The CDR3 nucleotides read TGTGCCAGCACCAAGGGGTCTACAGTGGGAGGCTCCCACGAGCAGTACTTC. This codes for CASTKGSTVGGSHEQYF.